Here is one TCR beta chain with its context. These data belong to a study of patients and donors after allogeneic stem cell transplantation. From the RT-PCR reads, TCRdb called clonotypes with MiXCR, one entry per CDR3 protein. The data contain approximately 210,000 distinct CDR3 sequences, 41% of them singletons. The V and J ends lost 1 base and 0 bases respectively, with 21 bases between them. This CDR3 comprises 19 residues. CDR1 is MDHEN, CDR2 SYDVKM, per germline. The receptor was derived from a human donor who was either an allogeneic HSCT recipient or a stem cell or donor lymphocyte infusion donor (not recorded which). It is not recorded whose cells these are; they may come from a transplant donor. The V and J genes are TRBV28 and TRBJ1-1; D not resolved. The sample consisted of blood, either unsorted or a sorted T cell fraction (not recorded which). CDR3 loop: CASSLSHSSRGLLNTEAFF. The CDR3, as DNA: TGTGCCAGCAGTTTATCTCATTCGAGTAGAGGACTCCTGAACACTGAAGCTTTCTTT.